The T cell receptor (beta chain) under discussion was sequenced for a study of cytomegalovirus exposure and HLA in healthy donors. Of note for this clone: The antigen remains unidentified.

Primers included in the PCR were 60 Vbeta and 13 Jbeta primers. Assay: immunoSEQ multiplex PCR; the TCRdb copy retains only in-frame clones and omits some. The table lists roughly 88,000 clones, 76% of them singletons. Germline loops: CDR1 LGHNT, CDR2 FRNRAP. This CDR3 spans 17 amino acids. The study, taken as a whole, reports: By HLA locus, TCR association rates varied in a later analysis, with DRB1 showing the most and HLA-C the fewest.

The material sequenced was PBMCs. The V and J genes are TRBV12-5 and TRBJ2-2, with 8 bases matching TRBD1. The DNA end is more similar to TRBJ1-3, so the J call may be wrong. The receptor comes from a young man in good health and CMV-seropositive. CDR3 protein: CASGLQGQAFSGNTIYF. CDR3 sequence (DNA): TGTGCTAGTGGTTTGCAGGGACAGGCTTTCTCTGGAAACACCATATATTTT.